The 26 T cell receptor beta chains below all came from one sample that was sequenced in a study of OX40 agonist ivuxolimab in advanced cancers. The table came from immunoSEQ multiplex PCR; TCRdb's copy has only in-frame clones and leaves some out. The sample consists of tens of thousands of clones, approximately 89% of them appearing once. The input for sequencing was CD4+ or CD8+ T cells sorted from blood, taken in a trial of the OX40 agonist ivuxolimab. Receptors originate from an adult with an advanced solid tumor such as melanoma, head and neck, liver or kidney cancer.

The chain uses TRBV2 and TRBJ2-3, with D possibly being TRBD2 (7 bases). Germline-derived CDR1 and CDR2 are SNHLY and FYNNEI. This CDR3 is 14 amino acids long. Trimming took 4 bases from V and 5 from J, leaving 13 bases between them. The CDR3 here is CASSVGGGVDTQYF. The DNA for the CDR3 is TGTGCCAGCAGTGTCGGCGGGGGCGTAGATACGCAGTATTTT.

The V call is TRBV7-2, the J call TRBJ1-1; 8 bases fit TRBD1. Losses at the gene ends were 5 bases for V and 6 bases for J; bases not matched to a gene: 8. CDR3 size: 14 residues. CDR1 and CDR2 from the germline V gene are SGHTA and FQGNSA. The CDR3 DNA reads as TGTGCCAGCAGCCCAGGGACAGGAAGTTCTGAAGCTTTCTTT. The encoded protein is CASSPGTGSSEAFF.

The genes are TRBV6-6 and TRBJ2-1; 9 positions match TRBD2. The germline V gene encodes CDR1 MNHNY and CDR2 SVGAGI (reference sequence). There are 14 residues in the CDR3. The junction had 4 bases not matched to a gene; V was cut back by 6 bases and J by 4 bases. The CDR3 is CASRSGGLYNEQFF. In nucleotides, the CDR3 is TGTGCCAGCAGAAGCGGGGGGCTGTACAATGAGCAGTTCTTC.

The rearrangement joins TRBV27 to TRBJ2-5; TRBD1 is a possible D gene (5 bases). Trimming cost V 3 bases and J 2 bases, with 7 bases left between them. Germline V CDR1 and CDR2: MNHEY, SMNVEV (reference sequence). The CDR3 runs 13 residues. The CDR3, as DNA: TGTGCCAGCAGTTTTAAGGGGCAAGAGACCCAGTACTTC. This sequence encodes CASSFKGQETQYF.

V usage is TRBV6-1 and J usage is TRBJ1-1, with TRBD1 matching 7 bases. CDR3 length equals 19 residues. CDR1 and CDR2 (germline): MNHNS, SASEGT. V lost 3 bases and J lost 3; bases outside the gene matches: 19. The DNA of the CDR3 is TGTGCCAGCAGTGAGCAGACAGGGAGGTCCGACATTTACTACACTGAAGCTTTCTTT. It specifies CASSEQTGRSDIYYTEAFF.

The V and J genes are TRBV7-9 and TRBJ1-6, with D uncertain. V lost 0 bases and J 7 bases, leaving 7 bases between the germline ends. In germline, CDR1 is SEHNR, CDR2 FQNEAQ (reference sequence). The CDR3 has 14 amino acids. In DNA, the CDR3 is TGTGCCAGCAGCTTAGCAGGGCCCAATTCACCCCTCCACTTT. Translation gives CASSLAGPNSPLHF.

Note on this clone: This CDR3 is also generated by other DNA sequences in the sample. The chain employs TRBV10-1 and TRBJ2-2; D unclear. CDR3 length equals 12 residues. V lost 6 bases to trimming and J lost 0 bases, with 2 bases between them. CDR1 is WNHNN and CDR2 is SYGVQD in the germline V gene (reference sequence). The CDR3, as DNA: TGCGCCAGCAGCCCGAACACCGGGGAGCTGTTTTTT. Encoded protein: CASSPNTGELFF.

The chain has TRBV29-1 and TRBJ2-7; D tentatively fits TRBD1 or TRBD2 (5 bases each). The germline V and J ends were trimmed by 0 bases and 7 bases, with 22 bases remaining between them. This CDR3 is 16 amino acids long. From germline, CDR1 is SQVTM and CDR2 ANQGSEA. The CDR3, as DNA: TGCAGCGTTGAAGATCCTACCCGGGGCCCTGTAAGGGAGCAGTACTTC. It specifies CSVEDPTRGPVREQYF.

This chain connects TRBV7-9 to TRBJ1-2; the match to TRBD1 covers 7 bases. CDR3 length: 15 residues. Germline V lookup: CDR1 SEHNR, CDR2 FQNEAQ (reference sequence). Trimming removed 3 bases from V and 7 bases from J; junction bases left unmatched: 11. The CDR3 sequence: CASSFGTANSGGYTF. In DNA form, the CDR3 reads TGTGCCAGCAGCTTCGGGACAGCCAATTCGGGTGGCTACACCTTC.

The chain uses TRBV5-1 and TRBJ1-6; 10 bases map to TRBD1. Germline lookup yields CDR1 SGHRS and CDR2 YFSETQ. Germline trimming cut 6 bases from V and 8 bases from J; bases unmatched to any gene: 8. The CDR3 has 15 residues. CDR3 sequence (DNA): TGCGCCAGCACCTTTCGACAGGGGGCGGATTCACCCCTCCACTTT. It encodes CASTFRQGADSPLHF. The variable domain in full, completed from reference TRBV5-1 and TRBJ1-6, reads KAGVTQTPRYLIKTRGQQVTLSCSPISGHRSVSWYQQTPGQGLQFLFEYFSETQRNKGNFPGRFSGRQFSNSRSEMNVSTLELGDSALYLCASTFRQGADSPLHFGNGTRLTVT.

V and J are TRBV19 and TRBJ2-3; maybe TRBD2 (5 bases). The V gene lost 5 bases and the J gene lost 1 base, with 13 bases spanning the gap. This CDR3 is 15 amino acids long. Germline V gives CDR1 LNHDA, CDR2 SQIVND (reference sequence). The CDR3: CASSPQDSRTDTQYF. DNA for the CDR3: TGTGCCAGTAGTCCTCAGGACTCCCGCACAGATACGCAGTATTTT.

V gene TRBV19 combines with J gene TRBJ1-2; 7 bases match TRBD1. The V and J ends lost 4 bases and 8 bases, in that order; junction bases with no gene match: 13. Germline-derived CDR1 and CDR2 are LNHDA and SQIVND (reference sequence). The CDR3 spans 15 residues. The CDR3 DNA reads TGTGCCAGTAGTACCACCCGACAGGGACTATCCGGCTACACCTTC. Translation: CASSTTRQGLSGYTF.

The chain joins TRBV7-9 to TRBJ1-2, with 10 nucleotides matching TRBD1. J gave up 7 bases and V 5 bases, and 4 bases lay outside the gene matches. This CDR3 contains 13 residues. The germline gives CDR1 SEHNR, CDR2 FQNEAQ (reference sequence). The chain's CDR3 is CASSVGQGSGYTF. CDR3 nucleotides: TGTGCCAGCAGCGTGGGACAGGGGTCTGGCTACACCTTC.

V usage is TRBV6-5 and J usage is TRBJ1-2; TRBD1 agrees at 8 bases. V lost 5 bases and J lost 8; bases outside the gene matches: 10. The length of the CDR3 is 14 residues. Germline V CDR1 and CDR2: MNHEY, SVGAGI. Here the CDR3 reads CASSGALGTGGYTF. CDR3 coding DNA: TGTGCCAGCAGTGGGGCTTTAGGGACAGGCGGCTACACCTTC.

The chain uses TRBV10-2 and TRBJ2-7; a possible D gene is TRBD1 (5 bases). This CDR3 spans 11 amino acids. Germline lookup yields CDR1 WSHSY and CDR2 SAAADI. With 4 bases removed from V and 5 bases from J, the gap between germline ends came to 6 bases. As DNA, the CDR3 is TGCGCCAGCAGTGTCAGGGACGAGCAGTACTTC. This codes for CASSVRDEQYF.

This chain links TRBV6-1 with TRBJ2-5; 11 bases are a match to TRBD2. Germline trimming cut 4 bases from V and 9 bases from J; bases unmatched to any gene: 10. Germline V gene lookup returns CDR1 MNHNS and CDR2 SASEGT. This CDR3 region has 15 residues. CDR3: CASSALAGAVRAQYF. CDR3 DNA sequence: TGTGCCAGCAGTGCACTAGCGGGGGCCGTTAGGGCCCAGTACTTC.

The chain is built from TRBV12-5 and TRBJ2-1; 8 bases are a match to TRBD1. Trimming removed 6 bases from V and 1 base from J; junction bases left unmatched: 11. Per the germline V gene, CDR1 is LGHNT and CDR2 is FRNRAP. The CDR3 has 17 amino acids. CDR3 nucleotide sequence: TGTGCTAGTGGCCCAGGTCAGGGGGCGCCTTCCTACAATGAGCAGTTCTTC. As protein: CASGPGQGAPSYNEQFF.

This chain joins TRBV19 and TRBJ1-1, with D possibly being TRBD1 (6 bases). This CDR3 region has 16 residues. Germline CDR1 is LNHDA and CDR2 is SQIVND (reference sequence). Trimming removed 8 bases from V and 1 base from J, with 20 bases in between. The CDR3 DNA sequence: TGTGCCAGTGCATTTACATTTAGGACAGCGAACACTGAAGCTTTCTTT. It specifies CASAFTFRTANTEAFF.

The rearrangement links TRBV7-2 to TRBJ1-5; perhaps TRBD1 as D (6 bases). The CDR3 contains 15 residues. Trimming removed 6 bases from V and 2 bases from J, with 14 bases in between. Germline V gene data show CDR1 as SGHTA and CDR2 as FQGNSA. For the CDR3, the DNA is TGTGCCAGCAGGGGGGGGGCTAGCGGCAATCAGCCCCAGCATTTT. Protein product: CASRGGASGNQPQHF. The full variable domain, in which reference TRBV7-2 and TRBJ1-5 provide the parts outside the CDR3, is GAGVSQSPSNKVTEKGKDVELRCDPISGHTALYWYRQSLGQGLEFLIYFQGNSAPDKSGLPSDRFSAERTGGSVSTLTIQRTQQEDSAVYLCASRGGASGNQPQHFGDGTRLSIL.

This chain joins TRBV7-7 and TRBJ2-7, with D hard to call. This CDR3 has 13 amino acids. The germline V gene has CDR1 SSHAT and CDR2 FNYEAQ (reference sequence). V lost 5 bases to trimming and J lost 9 bases, with 17 bases between them. The chain's CDR3 is CASSPDSRGRQYF. CDR3 coding DNA: TGTGCCAGCAGCCCCGACTCCCGTGGTCGGCAGTACTTC. Drawing the rest from reference TRBV7-7 and TRBJ2-7, the complete variable domain is GAGVSQSPRYKVTKRGQDVTLRCDPISSHATLYWYQQALGQGPEFLTYFNYEAQPDKSGLPSDRFSAERPEGSISTLTIQRTEQRDSAMYRCASSPDSRGRQYFGPGTRLTVT.

The chain employs TRBV29-1 and TRBJ1-2; D is unresolved. The germline V gene encodes CDR1 SQVTM and CDR2 ANQGSEA. Trimming cost V 4 bases and J 2 bases, with 11 bases left between them. The CDR3 contains 13 residues. In DNA form, the CDR3 reads TGCAGCGTTGTCCCCGGACGGAACTATGGCTACACCTTC. It encodes CSVVPGRNYGYTF.

The V call is TRBV7-9, the J call TRBJ2-3, with D unclear. CDR1 SEHNR and CDR2 FQNEAQ come from the germline V gene (reference sequence). The CDR3 contains 15 residues. Trimming left V 3 bases short and J 1 base short, with 11 bases between. CDR3 protein: CASSFSSQGTDTQYF. The CDR3, as DNA: TGTGCCAGCAGCTTTAGTTCGCAGGGCACAGATACGCAGTATTTT.

The genes are TRBV19 and TRBJ1-5, with D uncertain. Germline V gene data show CDR1 as LNHDA and CDR2 as SQIVND (reference sequence). This CDR3 comprises 16 residues. V gave up 2 bases and J gave up 1 base, with 12 bases separating them. The CDR3 nucleotides read TGTGCCAGTAGTATAAGCGCGGCATCCAGCAATCAGCCCCAGCATTTT. It is translated as CASSISAASSNQPQHF. The full variable domain, rest sourced from reference TRBV19 and TRBJ1-5, is DGGITQSPKYLFRKEGQNVTLSCEQNLNHDAMYWYRQDPGQGLRLIYYSQIVNDFQKGDIAEGYSVSREKKESFPLTVTSAQKNPTAFYLCASSISAASSNQPQHFGDGTRLSIL.

Details on this clone: In the same sample, other DNA sequences code for this CDR3. The V and J genes are TRBV10-3 and TRBJ1-1; possibly TRBD1 for D (6 bases). The CDR3 contains 13 residues. The V gene's germline CDR1 is ENHRY and CDR2 SYGVKD. V dropped 6 bases and J dropped 1 base, with 9 bases sitting between them. CDR3 bases: TGTGCCATCAGCGAACAGGGGAACACTGAAGCTTTCTTT. It specifies CAISEQGNTEAFF.

This clone was picked up one time. The chain is built from TRBV4-2 and TRBJ1-5; D not certain. The V gene's germline CDR1 is LGHNA and CDR2 YNFKEQ. V was clipped by 0 bases and J by 6 bases, with 6 bases between them. CDR3 length: 13 residues. CDR3 sequence reads: CASSQDLGQPQHF. The CDR3 DNA is TGTGCCAGCAGCCAAGATTTGGGTCAGCCCCAGCATTTT.

CDR3 sequence (DNA): TGTGCCAGCAGGACGGACGGTCAGTCCACCGGGGAGCTGTTTTTT. Translation: CASRTDGQSTGELFF. This chain connects TRBV2 to TRBJ2-2, with D unclear. The CDR3 covers 15 residues. Germline V gives CDR1 SNHLY, CDR2 FYNNEI. V gave up 6 bases and J gave up 4 bases, with 15 bases separating them.